A selection of T cell receptor beta chains follows, all from one sample in a study of beta chain features in type 1 diabetes. Using immunoSEQ multiplex PCR, the repertoire was profiled, and TCRdb retains in-frame clones only, with some absent. The sample lists 300,000 to 450,000 clones; 10% to 15% were seen once. The specimen sequenced was naive CD4+ T cells from blood. The origin of the receptors is a man aged 18 to 30 in good health. Each CDR3 is given with its conserved first and last residue. Fields, in order: J gene, D gene, clone size, V gene, CDR3 protein, CDR3 DNA. A D gene is named only where the DNA matches it firmly. Where a row states a size, it is once, few, many or the class of an expanded clone; other rows omit it.

j_call: TRBJ2-1
d_call: TRBD2
clone_size: -
v_call: TRBV30
cdr3_aa: CAWTSGYNEQFF
cdr3_nt: TGTGCCTGGACTAGCGGATACAATGAGCAGTTCTTC

j_call: TRBJ2-1
d_call: TRBD2
clone_size: few
v_call: TRBV5-1
cdr3_aa: CASSLLAGVNNEQFF
cdr3_nt: TGCGCCAGCAGCCTGCTAGCGGGAGTCAACAATGAGCAGTTCTTC

j_call: TRBJ1-1
d_call: -
clone_size: -
v_call: TRBV5-1
cdr3_aa: CASSYGPTGNTEAFF
cdr3_nt: TGCGCCAGCAGCTATGGGCCCACAGGGAACACTGAAGCTTTCTTT

j_call: TRBJ2-5
d_call: TRBD2
clone_size: -
v_call: TRBV4-2
cdr3_aa: CASSLIGEGETQYF
cdr3_nt: TGTGCCAGCAGCCTCATCGGGGAGGGAGAGACCCAGTACTTC

j_call: TRBJ2-2
d_call: -
clone_size: -
v_call: TRBV2
cdr3_aa: CASSEDRPYTGELFF
cdr3_nt: TGTGCCAGCAGTGAAGACAGGCCTTACACCGGGGAGCTGTTTTTT

j_call: TRBJ1-1
d_call: -
clone_size: -
v_call: TRBV5-5
cdr3_aa: CASSFRNTEAFF
cdr3_nt: TGTGCCAGCAGCTTTAGGAACACTGAAGCTTTCTTT

j_call: TRBJ1-6
d_call: TRBD1
clone_size: -
v_call: TRBV7-2
cdr3_aa: CASSLVRTGVAPLHF
cdr3_nt: TGTGCCAGCAGCTTAGTTAGGACAGGGGTGGCACCCCTCCACTTT

j_call: TRBJ1-5
d_call: -
clone_size: -
v_call: TRBV29-1
cdr3_aa: CSVESGENQPQHF
cdr3_nt: TGCAGCGTTGAATCCGGGGAGAATCAGCCCCAGCATTTT

j_call: TRBJ1-4
d_call: TRBD1
clone_size: -
v_call: TRBV7-9
cdr3_aa: CASRLRDSSSRLFF
cdr3_nt: TGTGCCAGCAGGCTAAGGGACAGTAGTTCGAGGCTGTTTTTT

j_call: TRBJ1-1
d_call: -
clone_size: -
v_call: TRBV19
cdr3_aa: CASSITDMNTEAFF
cdr3_nt: TGTGCCAGTAGTATAACAGACATGAACACTGAAGCTTTCTTT

j_call: TRBJ1-1
d_call: TRBD1
clone_size: few
v_call: TRBV7-3
cdr3_aa: CASSLDRTGEAFF
cdr3_nt: TGTGCCAGCAGCTTAGATCGGACAGGCGAAGCTTTCTTT

j_call: TRBJ1-5
d_call: TRBD1
clone_size: few
v_call: TRBV7-9
cdr3_aa: CASSQGGGNQPQHF
cdr3_nt: TGTGCCAGCAGCCAGGGGGGAGGCAATCAGCCCCAGCATTTT

j_call: TRBJ2-5
d_call: -
clone_size: few
v_call: TRBV30
cdr3_aa: CAWSAGRGETQYF
cdr3_nt: TGTGCCTGGAGTGCCGGGAGAGGGGAGACCCAGTACTTC

j_call: TRBJ1-2
d_call: TRBD1
clone_size: few
v_call: TRBV28
cdr3_aa: CASSLGQGLNYGYTF
cdr3_nt: TGTGCCAGCAGTCTCGGACAGGGACTGAACTATGGCTACACCTTC

j_call: TRBJ2-3
d_call: -
clone_size: few
v_call: TRBV7-9
cdr3_aa: CASSDTIGTDTQYF
cdr3_nt: TGTGCCAGCAGCGATACTATTGGCACAGATACGCAGTATTTT

j_call: TRBJ2-1
d_call: TRBD2
clone_size: many
v_call: TRBV5-4
cdr3_aa: CASSRTSGNNEQFF
cdr3_nt: TGTGCCAGCAGCCGGACTAGCGGCAACAATGAGCAGTTCTTC

j_call: TRBJ2-2
d_call: TRBD1
clone_size: few
v_call: TRBV7-8
cdr3_aa: CASTGSQGGNTGELFF
cdr3_nt: TGTGCCAGCACCGGATCACAGGGGGGAAACACCGGGGAGCTGTTTTTT

j_call: TRBJ2-1
d_call: -
clone_size: few
v_call: TRBV9
cdr3_aa: CASSPSDYNEQFF
cdr3_nt: TGTGCCAGCAGCCCCTCAGACTACAATGAGCAGTTCTTC

j_call: TRBJ2-7
d_call: -
clone_size: few
v_call: TRBV7-9
cdr3_aa: CASSTFRDTYEQYF
cdr3_nt: TGTGCCAGCAGCACATTCCGGGACACCTACGAGCAGTACTTC

j_call: TRBJ2-1
d_call: TRBD2
clone_size: few
v_call: TRBV28
cdr3_aa: CASKPTGTSGNNEQFF
cdr3_nt: TGTGCCAGCAAACCCACCGGGACTAGCGGGAACAATGAGCAGTTCTTC

j_call: TRBJ2-5
d_call: -
clone_size: -
v_call: TRBV25-1
cdr3_aa: CASSEPGADETQYF
cdr3_nt: TGTGCCAGCAGTGAACCAGGGGCGGACGAGACCCAGTACTTC

j_call: TRBJ2-5
d_call: TRBD1
clone_size: few
v_call: TRBV7-3
cdr3_aa: CASSLTGDQETQYF
cdr3_nt: TGTGCCAGCAGCTTGACAGGGGATCAAGAGACCCAGTACTTC

j_call: TRBJ2-6
d_call: TRBD1
clone_size: few
v_call: TRBV4-2
cdr3_aa: CASSQDLVQDRVYGANVLTF
cdr3_nt: TGTGCCAGCAGCCAAGATCTTGTTCAGGACAGGGTTTATGGGGCCAACGTCCTGACTTTC

j_call: TRBJ2-1
d_call: TRBD2
clone_size: -
v_call: TRBV18
cdr3_aa: CASSPRLAGAGWEQFF
cdr3_nt: TGTGCCAGCTCACCAAGGCTAGCGGGAGCAGGTTGGGAGCAGTTCTTC

j_call: TRBJ2-7
d_call: TRBD2
clone_size: -
v_call: TRBV19
cdr3_aa: CASSIEAGDPYEQYF
cdr3_nt: TGTGCCAGTAGTATTGAAGCGGGAGACCCCTACGAGCAGTACTTC

j_call: TRBJ2-2
d_call: -
clone_size: few
v_call: TRBV6-5
cdr3_aa: CASRGTAVDTGELFF
cdr3_nt: TGTGCCAGCCGGGGGACTGCGGTTGACACCGGGGAGCTGTTTTTT

j_call: TRBJ2-7
d_call: -
clone_size: -
v_call: TRBV5-1
cdr3_aa: CASSVDSYEQYF
cdr3_nt: TGCGCCAGCAGCGTGGACAGCTACGAGCAGTACTTC

j_call: TRBJ2-1
d_call: -
clone_size: many
v_call: TRBV4-2
cdr3_aa: CASSQGGLTYNEQFF
cdr3_nt: TGTGCCAGCAGCCAGGGGGGGCTAACCTACAATGAGCAGTTCTTC

j_call: TRBJ1-5
d_call: TRBD1
clone_size: -
v_call: TRBV7-3
cdr3_aa: CASSLTGDQPQHF
cdr3_nt: TGTGCCAGCAGTTTGACAGGGGACCAGCCCCAGCATTTT

j_call: TRBJ2-1
d_call: TRBD2
clone_size: -
v_call: TRBV27
cdr3_aa: CASSSDSRLAHVYNEQFF
cdr3_nt: TGTGCCAGCAGTTCCGACTCCCGACTAGCGCATGTCTACAATGAGCAGTTCTTC